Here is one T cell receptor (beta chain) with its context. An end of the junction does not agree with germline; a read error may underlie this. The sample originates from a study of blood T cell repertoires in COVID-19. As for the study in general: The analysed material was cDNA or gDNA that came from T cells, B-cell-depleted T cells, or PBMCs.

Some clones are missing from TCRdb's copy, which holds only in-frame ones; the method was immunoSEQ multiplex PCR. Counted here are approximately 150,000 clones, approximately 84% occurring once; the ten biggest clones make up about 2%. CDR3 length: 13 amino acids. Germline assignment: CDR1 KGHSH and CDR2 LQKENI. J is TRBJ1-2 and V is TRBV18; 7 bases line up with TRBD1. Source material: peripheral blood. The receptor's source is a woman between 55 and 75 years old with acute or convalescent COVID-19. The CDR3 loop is CASSPQGNYGYTF. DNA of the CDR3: TGTGCCAGCTCGCCACAGGGGAACTATGGCTACACCTTC.